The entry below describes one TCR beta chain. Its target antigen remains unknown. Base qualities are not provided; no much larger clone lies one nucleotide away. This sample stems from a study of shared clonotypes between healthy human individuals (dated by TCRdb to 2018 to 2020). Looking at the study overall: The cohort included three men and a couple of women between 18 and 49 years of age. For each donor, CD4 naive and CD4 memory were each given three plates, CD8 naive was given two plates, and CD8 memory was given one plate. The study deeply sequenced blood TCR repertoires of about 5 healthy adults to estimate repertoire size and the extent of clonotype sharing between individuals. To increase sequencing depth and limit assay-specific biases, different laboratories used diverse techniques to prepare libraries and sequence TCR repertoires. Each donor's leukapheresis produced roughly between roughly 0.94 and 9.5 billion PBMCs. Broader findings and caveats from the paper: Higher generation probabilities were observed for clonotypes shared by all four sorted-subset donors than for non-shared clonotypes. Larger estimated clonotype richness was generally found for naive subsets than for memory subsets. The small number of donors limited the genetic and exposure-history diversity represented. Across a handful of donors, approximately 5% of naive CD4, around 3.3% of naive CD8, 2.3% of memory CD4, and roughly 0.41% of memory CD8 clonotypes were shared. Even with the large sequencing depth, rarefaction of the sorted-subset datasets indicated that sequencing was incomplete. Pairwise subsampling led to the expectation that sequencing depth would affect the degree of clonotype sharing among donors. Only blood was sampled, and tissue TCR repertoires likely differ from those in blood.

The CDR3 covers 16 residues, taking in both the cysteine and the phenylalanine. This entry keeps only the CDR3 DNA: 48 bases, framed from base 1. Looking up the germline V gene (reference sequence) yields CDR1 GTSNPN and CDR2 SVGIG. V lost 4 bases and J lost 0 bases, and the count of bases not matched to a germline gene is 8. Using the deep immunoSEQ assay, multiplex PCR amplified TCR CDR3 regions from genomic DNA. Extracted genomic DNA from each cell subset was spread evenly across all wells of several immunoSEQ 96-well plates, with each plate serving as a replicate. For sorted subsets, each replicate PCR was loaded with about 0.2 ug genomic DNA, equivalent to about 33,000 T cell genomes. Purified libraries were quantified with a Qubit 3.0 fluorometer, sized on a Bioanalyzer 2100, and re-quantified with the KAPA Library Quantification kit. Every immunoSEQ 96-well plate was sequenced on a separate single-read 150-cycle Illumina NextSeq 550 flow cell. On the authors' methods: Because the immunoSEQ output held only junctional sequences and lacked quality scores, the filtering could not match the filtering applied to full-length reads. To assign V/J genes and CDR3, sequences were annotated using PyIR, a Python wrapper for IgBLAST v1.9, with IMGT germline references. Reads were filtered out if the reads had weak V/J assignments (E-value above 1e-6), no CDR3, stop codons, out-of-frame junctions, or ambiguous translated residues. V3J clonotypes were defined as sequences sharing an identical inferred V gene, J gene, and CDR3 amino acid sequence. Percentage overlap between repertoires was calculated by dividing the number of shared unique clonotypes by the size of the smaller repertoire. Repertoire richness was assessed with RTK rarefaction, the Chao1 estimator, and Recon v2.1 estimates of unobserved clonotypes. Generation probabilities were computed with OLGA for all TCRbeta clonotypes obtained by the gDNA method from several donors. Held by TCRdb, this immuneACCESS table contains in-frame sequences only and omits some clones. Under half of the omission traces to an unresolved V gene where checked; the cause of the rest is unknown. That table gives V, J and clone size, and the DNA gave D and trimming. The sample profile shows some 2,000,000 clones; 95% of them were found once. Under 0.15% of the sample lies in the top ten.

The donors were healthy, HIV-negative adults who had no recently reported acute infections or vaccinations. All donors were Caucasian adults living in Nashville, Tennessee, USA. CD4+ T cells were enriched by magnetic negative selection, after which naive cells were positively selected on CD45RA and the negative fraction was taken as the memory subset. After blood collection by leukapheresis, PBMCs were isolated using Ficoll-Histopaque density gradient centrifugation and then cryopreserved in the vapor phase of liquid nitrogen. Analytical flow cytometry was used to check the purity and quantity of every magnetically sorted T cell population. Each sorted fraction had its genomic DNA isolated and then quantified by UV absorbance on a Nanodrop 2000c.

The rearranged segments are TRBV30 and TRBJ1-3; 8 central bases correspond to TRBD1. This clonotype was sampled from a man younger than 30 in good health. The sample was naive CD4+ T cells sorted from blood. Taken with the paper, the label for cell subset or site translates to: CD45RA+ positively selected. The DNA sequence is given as TGTGCCTGGACTAAGGACAGGGTGAACTCTGGAAACACCATATATTTT. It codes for CAWTKDRVNSGNTIYF.